The 23 T cell receptor beta chains reported below all come from one sample, sequenced in a study of CD8 T cells in Susac syndrome. RNA, at about 0.45 to 1 ug, was reverse transcribed with random hexamers. TCRdb passed the immunoSEQ multiplex PCR reads through MiXCR, listing each CDR3 protein once. In the table there are 250,000 to 350,000 distinct CDR3 sequences, 90% to 95% of which are singletons. Sample: CD4+ T cells from PBMCs. The receptor source for this set is a human donor with multiple sclerosis.

The J gene is TRBJ1-1, the V gene TRBV7-2, with unresolved D. CDR1 SGHTA and CDR2 FQGNSA come from the germline V gene. V was clipped by 0 bases and J by 5 bases, with 10 bases between them. The CDR3 covers 14 residues. CDR3 loop: CASSLASRGTEAFF. In nucleotides, the CDR3 is TGTGCCAGCAGCTTAGCATCTCGAGGAACTGAAGCTTTCTTT.

The chain employs TRBV25-1 and TRBJ1-4; TRBD1 might be the D (6 bases). The CDR3 contains 13 residues. The V gene lost 7 bases and the J gene lost 8 bases, with 14 bases spanning the gap. Germline loops: CDR1 MGHDK, CDR2 SYGVNS. CDR3 in DNA: TGTGCCAGCATCGGACAGATGGGGGAAAAACTGTTTTTT. This sequence encodes CASIGQMGEKLFF. Supplemented by reference TRBV25-1 and TRBJ1-4, the full variable domain reads EADIYQTPRYLVIGTGKKITLECSQTMGHDKMYWYQQDPGMELHLIHYSYGVNSTEKGDLSSESTVSRIRTEHFPLTLESARPSHTSQYLCASIGQMGEKLFFGSGTQLSVL.

The CDR3 sequence: CASSITSRDNGYTF. The CDR3, as DNA: TGTGCCAGTAGTATAACGAGCAGGGACAATGGCTACACCTTC. The V gene is TRBV19, the J gene TRBJ1-2, with TRBD1 as a possible D gene (6 bases). This CDR3 comprises 14 residues. The V and J ends lost 2 bases and 6 bases respectively, with 13 bases between them. Germline-derived CDR1 and CDR2 are LNHDA and SQIVND (reference sequence).

This clonotype occurred once. This chain connects TRBV19 to TRBJ1-5; D gene uncertain. CDR3 length: 13 residues. The germline V gene has CDR1 LNHDA and CDR2 SQIVND (reference sequence). The germline V and J ends were trimmed by 1 base and 7 bases, with 8 bases remaining between them. The CDR3 protein is CASSIGLRQPQHF. The CDR3 nucleotides are TGTGCCAGTAGTATAGGGTTGCGCCAGCCCCAGCATTTT.

V usage is TRBV6-2 or TRBV6-3 and J usage is TRBJ1-1, with 7 nucleotides matching TRBD1. Germline values: CDR1 MNHEY, CDR2 SVGEGT. The CDR3 sequence is 18 residues long. V was pared by 2 bases and J by 4 bases, with 16 bases of the junction left unmatched. Here the CDR3 reads CASSYPSTGAAMGTEAFF. CDR3 coding DNA: TGTGCCAGCAGTTACCCTTCTACAGGGGCCGCAATGGGCACTGAAGCTTTCTTT.

This rearrangement joins TRBV2 to TRBJ1-5, with unresolved D. V lost 1 base and J 2 bases, leaving 6 bases between the germline ends. Germline loops: CDR1 SNHLY, CDR2 FYNNEI. The length of the CDR3 is 14 residues. CDR3 bases: TGTGCCAGCAGTGAAGAGGCCGGCAATCAGCCCCAGCATTTT. The encoded protein is CASSEEAGNQPQHF.

The chain has TRBV9 and TRBJ1-2, with D hard to call. Trimming left V 0 bases short and J 8 bases short, with 20 bases between. Germline V CDR1 and CDR2: SGDLS, YYNGEE. This CDR3 has 16 amino acids. CDR3 residues: CASSVASGSSTGGYTF. The CDR3 region has the DNA TGTGCCAGCAGCGTAGCCTCGGGCAGTTCAACCGGAGGCTACACCTTC.

CDR3 nucleotides: TGTGCCAGCAGCTGGCGACAGGGGTTGAACACTGAAGCTTTCTTT. As protein: CASSWRQGLNTEAFF. This chain links TRBV5-6 with TRBJ1-1; 8 bases align to TRBD1. V trimming: 3 bases; J trimming: 0 bases; junction bases outside the gene matches: 4. CDR1 is SGHDT and CDR2 is YYEEEE in the germline V gene. There are 15 residues in the CDR3.

V gene TRBV12-3 or TRBV12-4 combines with J gene TRBJ2-3; TRBD2 matches at 11 bases. The CDR3 spans 14 residues. V lost 10 bases, J lost 2 bases, and 5 bases stayed unmatched. This CDR3 is CAIGTSGLTDTQYF. CDR3 sequence (DNA): TGTGCCATCGGGACTAGCGGTCTCACAGATACGCAGTATTTT.

The chain employs TRBV20-1 and TRBJ1-1, with D possibly being TRBD1 (5 bases). V dropped 6 bases and J dropped 6 bases, with 26 bases sitting between them. From germline, CDR1 is DFQATT and CDR2 SNEGSKA (reference sequence). This CDR3 spans 16 amino acids. The CDR3 coding sequence is TGCAGTGCCTCGCGCGGGTTGGACACTGTGGACCCTGAAGCTTTCTTT. It yields the protein CSASRGLDTVDPEAFF.

The genes are TRBV27 and TRBJ2-1; 10 bases line up with TRBD2. Germline lookup yields CDR1 MNHEY and CDR2 SMNVEV (reference sequence). The junction had 10 bases not matched to a gene; V was cut back by 6 bases and J by 8 bases. CDR3 size: 15 residues. In nucleotides, the CDR3 is TGTGCCAGCAGGCGACTAGCGGGTGGGCCCGATGAGCAGTTCTTC. It encodes CASRRLAGGPDEQFF.

This clonotype appeared a single time. The V call is TRBV20-1, the J call TRBJ1-1; maybe TRBD1 (5 bases). Germline assignment: CDR1 DFQATT and CDR2 SNEGSKA (reference sequence). CDR3 size: 13 residues. V lost 5 bases and J lost 3, with 13 bases in between. The CDR3 sequence: CSAGPGGDTEAFF. CDR3 coding DNA: TGCAGTGCTGGCCCGGGGGGGGACACTGAAGCTTTCTTT.

The chain combines TRBV6-1 with TRBJ2-1; 10 nucleotides match TRBD2. There are 17 residues in the CDR3. Looked up from germline, CDR1 is MNHNS and CDR2 is SASEGT. J lost 5 bases, V lost 6 bases, and 13 bases had no gene match. The CDR3 sequence is CASSRGALAGLDNEQFF. As DNA, the CDR3 is TGTGCCAGCAGCCGGGGGGCACTAGCGGGGTTGGACAATGAGCAGTTCTTC.

This clonotype was picked up one time. The genes are TRBV20-1 and TRBJ1-5; D is possibly TRBD1 (5 bases). The CDR3 covers 13 residues. Germline V gene lookup returns CDR1 DFQATT and CDR2 SNEGSKA (reference sequence). V was trimmed by 6 bases and J by 5 bases, leaving 14 bases between them. The chain's CDR3 is CSAGGKSDQPQHF. The CDR3 nucleotides read TGCAGTGCGGGGGGGAAGAGCGATCAGCCCCAGCATTTT.

The chain couples TRBV7-2 to TRBJ1-4; the match to TRBD1 covers 10 bases. Germline assignment: CDR1 SGHTA and CDR2 FQGNSA. J lost 5 bases, V lost 5 bases, and 2 bases had no gene match. The CDR3 runs 14 residues. The CDR3 nucleotides read TGTGCCAGCAGCGTGACAGGGGGCAATGAAAAACTGTTTTTT. Encoded protein: CASSVTGGNEKLFF. The full variable domain, in which reference TRBV7-2 and TRBJ1-4 provide the parts outside the CDR3, is GAGVSQSPSNKVTEKGKDVELRCDPISGHTALYWYRQSLGQGLEFLIYFQGNSAPDKSGLPSDRFSAERTGGSVSTLTIQRTQQEDSAVYLCASSVTGGNEKLFFGSGTQLSVL.

V is TRBV5-1 and J is TRBJ1-5; D is unresolved. The germline V gene has CDR1 SGHRS and CDR2 YFSETQ. The V end was cut by 3 bases, the J end by 4 bases, with 8 bases between. The CDR3 has 13 amino acids. In DNA form, the CDR3 reads TGCGCCAGCAGCTATGACACAAATCAGCCCCAGCATTTT. As protein: CASSYDTNQPQHF.

The count of this clonotype is one. The V gene is TRBV7-9, the J gene TRBJ2-7, with D tentatively TRBD2 (7 bases). V dropped 3 bases and J dropped 0 bases, with 21 bases sitting between them. CDR3 length: 18 amino acids. CDR1 and CDR2 from the germline V gene are SEHNR and FQNEAQ (reference sequence). The CDR3 spells CASSFSEGGRRSSYEQYF. The CDR3 DNA is TGTGCCAGCAGCTTCAGTGAGGGGGGGCGGAGGAGCTCCTACGAGCAGTACTTC.

The chain carries TRBV15 and TRBJ1-3, with D unclear. Trimming removed 1 base from V and 0 bases from J, with 7 bases in between. CDR1 LNHNV and CDR2 YYDKDF come from the germline V gene (reference sequence). CDR3 size: 15 residues. The CDR3 sequence: CATSRVLTSGNTIYF. In DNA form, the CDR3 reads TGTGCCACCAGCAGAGTCTTGACCTCTGGAAACACCATATATTTT.

DNA for the CDR3: TGTGCCAGCAGCCCGAGGACTGCGCAAATCCAAGCCCAAGAGACCCAGTACTTC. Translation gives CASSPRTAQIQAQETQYF. The V gene is TRBV7-8, the J gene TRBJ2-5; a possible D gene is TRBD2 (5 bases). The V gene's germline CDR1 is SGHVS and CDR2 FQNEAQ. V gave up 5 bases and J gave up 1 base, with 23 bases separating them. CDR3 length: 18 amino acids.

This clonotype came up a few times. The chain joins TRBV14 to TRBJ2-7; possibly TRBD2 for D (6 bases). CDR1 is SGHDN, CDR2 FVKESK, per germline. V shed 4 bases and J shed 2 bases, with 12 bases lying between them. This CDR3 spans 14 amino acids. This chain's CDR3 is CASSLTAGPYEQYF. The CDR3 region has the DNA TGTGCCAGCAGCCTAACCGCGGGGCCCTACGAGCAGTACTTC.

The CDR3 sequence is CASSFGPNRDSNEKLFF. The CDR3 nucleotides read TGTGCCAGCAGCTTTGGTCCGAACCGGGACAGTAATGAAAAACTGTTTTTT. The chain couples TRBV7-9 to TRBJ1-4; 7 bases align to TRBD1. From germline, CDR1 is SEHNR and CDR2 FQNEAQ (reference sequence). This CDR3 has 17 amino acids. The V gene end was trimmed by 3 bases and the J gene end by 4 bases; junction bases not matched to a gene: 11.

V is TRBV30 and J is TRBJ2-1; tentative D call: TRBD1 (5 bases). V was trimmed by 2 bases and J by 5 bases, leaving 10 bases between them. The CDR3 totals 13 residues. In germline, CDR1 is GTSNPN, CDR2 SVGIG (reference sequence). CDR3 DNA: TGTGCCTGGAGTCCAGGGCTCGACAATGAGCAGTTCTTC. It yields the protein CAWSPGLDNEQFF.

V gene TRBV7-2 combines with J gene TRBJ2-4; 11 bases map to TRBD2. Germline CDR1 and CDR2: SGHTA and FQGNSA. This CDR3 spans 18 amino acids. The ends lost 6 bases at V and 0 bases at J; junction bases unmatched: 10. This chain's CDR3 is CASRPGTSGALAKNIQYF. The CDR3 DNA reads as TGTGCCAGCAGACCGGGGACTAGCGGTGCTCTAGCCAAAAACATTCAGTACTTC.